This T cell receptor beta chain appears in the sequencing data of a study of CD8+CD57+ T cells in acquired aplastic anemia. Study background: Roughly 3 ug was the average amount of DNA from sorted CD4+ and CD8+ cells.

The V gene's germline CDR1 is MNHEY and CDR2 SVGEGT. CDR3 length: 11 residues. V lost 5 bases and J lost 7, with 8 bases in between. Profiling of TCR beta VDJ combinations and CDR3 sequences used genomic DNA as template. TCRdb re-called the reads through MiXCR, storing one row per CDR3 protein. The sample contains about 270,000 distinct CDR3 sequences, roughly 50% of which appear only once. This TCR came from a human donor with severe aplastic anemia or a healthy control (not recorded which). Material: sorted CD4+, CD8+, or CD8+CD57+ T cells (not recorded which) from PBMCs. The V and J genes are TRBV6-2 or TRBV6-3 and TRBJ2-5; D unresolved. The CDR3 region is CASSLTRTQYF. CDR3 DNA: TGTGCCAGCAGTCTGACCAGGACCCAGTACTTC.